Detailed here is one T cell receptor beta chain. Its cognate antigen has yet to be identified. No per-base quality is available; no much larger clone lies one base away. The data are from a study of cytomegalovirus exposure and HLA in healthy donors (dated 2017 in TCRdb). Background for the entire study: An earlier analysis of several hundred of the donors reported about 250 Gb of sequence data and some 120 million unique TCR beta sequences from about 200 million T cells. An early release that covered about 600 HLA-typed donors contained 250 to 350 gigabases of sequencing data and about 84 million unique TCR sequences. Of the 398 genotyped donors, around 81% fell in the genetic ancestry cluster associated with self-reported Caucasian donors. The study aimed to test whether cataloging public T cell receptors could reveal signatures of past pathogen exposure. The T cell repertoires of 700 or so subjects were profiled by immunosequencing and related to cytomegalovirus serostatus. In addition to the first cohort of roughly 700 subjects, a separate validation cohort of about 120 different subjects was used. High-throughput TCR immunosequencing, statistical association of individual TCRs with disease status, and machine learning were combined to predict cytomegalovirus infection status. A later analysis re-analyzed previously published TCR beta repertoires from 650 to 800 donors and added high-resolution HLA genotyping to study TCR occurrence patterns. Rather than drawing on any new phenotypic data, the later analysis identified candidate immune exposures from TCR beta sequences and the way those sequences occurred across donors. An earlier analysis of some 500 of the donors applied high-throughput TCR beta sequencing to assess whether each TCR beta V gene segment acted as functional or pseudogenic. Donor age, sex, ethnicity and CMV serostatus were compiled alongside the repertoire data. A later genetic analysis took genome-wide SNP genotypes for about three fifths of the roughly 670 donors and used that subset as a discovery cohort. All discovery cohort repertoires had been generated using a single sequencing platform. HLA typing included class I and class II loci at four-digit resolution. Typing coverage differed by locus: A, B, C, DRB1 and DQB1 were typed in about 629-640 donors, DQA1 in approximately 520, DPA1 in nearly 610, and DPB1 in 450 to 480. Four or five DR-DQ haplotypes were handled as single units for association and clustering, since linkage in the cohort was strong. Among approximately 370 genotyped donors of the cohort, an average of roughly 230,000 unique TCR beta nucleotide sequences was sequenced per donor, of which 15% to 20% were non-productive.

The cohort was made up of 666 healthy bone marrow donors. At the time of sampling, every cohort member was nominally healthy, though immune exposures that went unrecorded were likely present. The donor was CMV seronegative and was included in the group of 352 seronegative cohort members. A peripheral blood sample was collected from each donor, and TCR beta sequencing was performed on peripheral blood mononuclear cells. The Qiagen DNeasy Blood Extraction Kit was used to extract genomic DNA from the blood cell samples. The V and J ends are trimmed by 8 bases and 5 bases, leaving 14 bases between them. The CDR3 runs 13 residues from the cysteine to the phenylalanine. Here the CDR3 DNA is all that survives: 39 bases in frame from base 1. CDR1 and CDR2 are drawn from the germline V gene: SGHTA, FQGTGA. Broader findings and caveats from the paper: The sequencing pipeline was judged likely to have produced a cluster of highly shared sequence variants as a technical artifact. Because counts were too low, about 17 rarely observed V segments, including chromosome 9 orphons, were excluded from the earlier analysis of roughly 580 of the donors. The study gave a list of about 170 TCR beta chains associated with cytomegalovirus. In a later analysis, TCR association rates were found to vary across HLA loci, with the most associated TCRs seen for DRB1 alleles and the fewest for HLA-C alleles. The 87-base-pair reads could not distinguish some IMGT-functional V segments, including TRBV6-2 and TRBV6-3, so those segments were excluded. The presence/absence analyses assumed that sequencing depth was roughly uniform across donors, and that assumption may not be true. The authors suggested that the approach could potentially be extended to other disease states and immunological phenotypes. When HLA alleles, especially DR and DQ, strongly co-occurred, attributing TCR associations to individual alleles was difficult. A few of the identified cytomegalovirus-associated TCR beta chains were confirmed in vitro to be specific for cytomegalovirus antigens. Correlated functional status among segregating V segments might reflect linkage disequilibrium, but an unknown experimental factor could not be ruled out. Only TCR beta chains were sequenced in this cohort, and the absence of alpha or paired-chain data limited detectable features. While some public TCRs were present in many individuals, most TCR sequences turned up only very rarely across donors. Because HLA typing was missing for some donors at each locus, association tests included only the typed subset. In both the original and validation cohorts, the classifier was reported to diagnose cytomegalovirus status with high specificity and sensitivity. A later analysis found that HLA-associated TCR beta chains were more clonally expanded and had lower generation probabilities than equally common non-associated chains. In a later genetic analysis, a missense DCLRE1C variant was associated with V-gene and J-gene trimming of TCR beta chains, and the association was replicated in an independent cohort. Several of the top co-occurrence clusters appeared to be linked to parvovirus B19, influenza, CMV and Epstein-Barr virus, according to a later analysis. A later analysis found that most CMV-associated TCR beta chains appeared HLA-restricted, with HLA associations seemingly driven largely by CMV exposure. The only immune exposure information available for the cohort was CMV serostatus. A further reported finding was that TCR beta sequences accurately predicted the HLA-A and HLA-B alleles for most subjects in the first cohort. In a later genetic analysis, fewer N-insertions in productive TCRs were reported among donors in an Asian-associated ancestry cluster than the approximately 670-donor mean. In a later analysis, around 17,000 TCR beta sequences were associated with specific HLA alleles at a false discovery rate of 0.05. Broadly in line with IMGT annotations, most TCR beta V segments showed up in productive rearrangements about 87% or about 30% of the time in an earlier analysis of about 500 of the donors.

Libraries were constructed by the immunoSEQ multiplex PCR assay. For the multiplex PCR, a mixture combining 60 forward primers for TCR Vbeta segments and 13 reverse primers for TCR Jbeta segments was used. The CDR3 region of rearranged TCR beta genes was amplified from genomic DNA with a multiplex PCR assay. On the Illumina HiSeq System, the amplified TCR beta libraries were sequenced as 87-base-pair reads. On the study's bioinformatics: A later analysis counted approximately 76 million unique TCR beta chains across the 550 to 750 repertoires, and 9 million to 14 million of these chains were shared by at least two donors. A nearest-neighbor algorithm error-corrected the raw reads and collapsed the reads into unique sequences, merging closely related sequences to remove PCR and sequencing errors. To assign V, D and J gene segments, CDR3 sequences were aligned to IMGT reference sequences. For a sequence to be retained, at least a six-nucleotide match to both a V gene segment and a J gene segment was required. Rearrangements were classified as productive when the CDR3 lacked stop codons and remained in frame with V and J, and all other rearrangements were classified as non-productive. CDR3 was defined according to IMGT convention as the region running from the second conserved V-encoded cysteine to the conserved J-encoded phenylalanine. Sequences without an unambiguous match to a single V gene segment were excluded from the earlier analysis of about 630 of the donors. An earlier analysis of fewer than 650 of the donors classified V segments as functional when productive rearrangements were above 56.7% and as segregating when the standard deviation between donors was above 5%. A statistical classification framework was built to diagnose cytomegalovirus status from the catalog of TCR beta chain sequences. In a later analysis, TCR nucleotide sequences were compared against IMGT/GENE-DB human TR gene sequences so that V and J genes could be assigned. A later analysis assigned CDR3 sequences and most-parsimonious VDJ recombination scenarios with the TCRdist pipeline. In a later analysis, each TCR beta chain was defined by its CDR3 amino acid sequence together with its V-gene family, and reads without a unique V-gene family were excluded. To address suspected cross-contamination and a sequencing artifact, a later analysis removed several hundred highly shared, low-generation-probability nucleotide sequences. For each public chain, a later analysis derived a clonal expansion index from normalized ranks of inferred template counts within each repertoire. In a later analysis, generation probabilities were computed with a VDJ recombination model fitted to out-of-frame rearrangements, and the resulting probabilities were checked against IGoR. Hypergeometric tests were used in a later analysis to score TCR-TCR, TCR-HLA and TCR-CMV co-occurrence, with a repertoire-size bias correction applied to the TCR pairs. To estimate false discovery rates, a later analysis permuted the HLA or CMV assignments 20 times. In a later analysis, co-occurring TCRs were grouped using DBSCAN, with TCRdist sequence similarity added in when clustering inside HLA-allele-positive subsets. Co-occurrence clustering excluded repertoires with fewer than 30,000 or more than 120,000 public chains, plus five with anomalous nucleotide sharing. In TCRdb, the immuneACCESS table is reduced to in-frame sequences with V and J assigned. These tables do not hold every clone; where another copy was compared, an unresolved V gene accounts for under half, and the others remain unexplained. V and J calls plus clone size are reproduced from that table; the DNA served to infer D and trimming. The sample yields more than 200,000 clones; over 75% were counted once. In total, the top ten clones hold approximately 0.22% of the sample.

This chain joins TRBV7-3 to TRBJ2-3; the best D guess is TRBD2, with 7 bases matching. Sequenced input: PBMCs. The receptor was derived from a girl aged 2-10 years in good health and CMV-seronegative. The DNA is TGTGCCAGCGGCTCGGGGGGCCAAGATACGCAGTATTTT. Translated, it gives CASGSGGQDTQYF.